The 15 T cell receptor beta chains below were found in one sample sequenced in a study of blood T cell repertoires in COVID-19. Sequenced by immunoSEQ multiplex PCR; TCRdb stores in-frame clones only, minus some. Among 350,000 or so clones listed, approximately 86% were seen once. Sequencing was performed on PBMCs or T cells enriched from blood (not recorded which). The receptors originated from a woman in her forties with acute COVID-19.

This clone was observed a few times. Here the CDR3 reads CASSQGGTGNYGYTF. DNA of the CDR3: TGTGCCAGCAGCCAAGGAGGGACAGGGAACTATGGCTACACCTTC. The rearrangement joins TRBV3-1 (or the pseudogene TRBV3-2) to TRBJ1-2; 9 bases are shared with TRBD1. CDR3 length: 15 residues. V lost 1 base, J lost 2 bases, and 2 bases stayed unmatched. CDR1 and CDR2 from the germline V gene are LGHDT and YNNKEL (reference sequence).

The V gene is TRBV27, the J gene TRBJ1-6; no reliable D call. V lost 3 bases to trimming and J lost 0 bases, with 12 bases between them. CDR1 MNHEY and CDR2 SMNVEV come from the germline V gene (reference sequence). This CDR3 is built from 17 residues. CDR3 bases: TGTGCCAGCAGTTTTCAGTGGGAGAGCTCCTATAATTCACCCCTCCACTTT. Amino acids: CASSFQWESSYNSPLHF.

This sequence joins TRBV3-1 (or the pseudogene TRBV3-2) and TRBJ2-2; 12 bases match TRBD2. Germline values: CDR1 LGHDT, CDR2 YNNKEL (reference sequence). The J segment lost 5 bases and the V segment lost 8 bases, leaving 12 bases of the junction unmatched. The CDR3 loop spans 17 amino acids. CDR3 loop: CASWSYSLAGGTGELFF. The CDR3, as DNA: TGTGCCAGCTGGTCCTATTCCCTAGCGGGAGGGACCGGGGAGCTGTTTTTT.

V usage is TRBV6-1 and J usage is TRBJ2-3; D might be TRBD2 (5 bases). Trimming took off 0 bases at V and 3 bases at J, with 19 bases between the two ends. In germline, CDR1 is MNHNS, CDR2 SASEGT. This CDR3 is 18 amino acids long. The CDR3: CASSEAGGPGSWTDTQYF. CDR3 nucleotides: TGTGCCAGCAGTGAAGCTGGTGGTCCGGGGAGTTGGACAGATACGCAGTATTTT.

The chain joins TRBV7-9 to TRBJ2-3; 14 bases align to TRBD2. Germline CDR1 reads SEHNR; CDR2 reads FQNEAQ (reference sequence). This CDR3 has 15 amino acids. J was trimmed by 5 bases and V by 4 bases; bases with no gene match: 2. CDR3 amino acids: CASSWTSGRRDTQYF. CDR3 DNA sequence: TGTGCCAGCAGCTGGACTAGCGGGAGGAGAGATACGCAGTATTTT.

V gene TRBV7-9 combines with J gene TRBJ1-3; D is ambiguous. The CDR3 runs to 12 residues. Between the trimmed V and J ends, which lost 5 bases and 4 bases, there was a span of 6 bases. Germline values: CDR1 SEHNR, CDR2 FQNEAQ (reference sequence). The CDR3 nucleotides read TGTGCCAGCAGCCAATCAGGAAACACCATATATTTT. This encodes CASSQSGNTIYF.

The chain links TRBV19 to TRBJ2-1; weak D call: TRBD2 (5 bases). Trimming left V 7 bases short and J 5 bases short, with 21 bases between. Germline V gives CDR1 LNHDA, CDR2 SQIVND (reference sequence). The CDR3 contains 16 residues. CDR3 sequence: CASTVNRRLANNEQFF. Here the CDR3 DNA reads TGTGCCAGTACAGTTAACCGTCGGCTAGCTAACAATGAGCAGTTCTTC.

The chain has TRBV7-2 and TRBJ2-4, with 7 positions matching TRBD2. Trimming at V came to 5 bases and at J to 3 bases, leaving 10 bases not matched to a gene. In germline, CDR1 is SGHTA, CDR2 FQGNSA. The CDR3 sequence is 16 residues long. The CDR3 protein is CASSPPTSANKNIQYF. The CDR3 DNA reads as TGTGCCAGCAGCCCCCCAACTAGCGCGAACAAAAACATTCAGTACTTC.

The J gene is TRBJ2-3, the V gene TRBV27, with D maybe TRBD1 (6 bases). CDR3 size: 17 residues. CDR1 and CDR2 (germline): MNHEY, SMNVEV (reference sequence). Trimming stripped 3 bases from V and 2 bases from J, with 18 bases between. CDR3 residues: CASSFNSRQAFTDTQYF. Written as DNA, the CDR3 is TGTGCCAGCAGTTTTAACTCTCGACAGGCTTTCACAGATACGCAGTATTTT.

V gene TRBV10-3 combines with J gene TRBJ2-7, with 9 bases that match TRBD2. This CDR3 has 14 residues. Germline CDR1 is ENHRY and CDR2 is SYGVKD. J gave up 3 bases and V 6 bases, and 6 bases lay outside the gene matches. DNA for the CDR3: TGTGCCATCAGAGCGGGGGGTACGCTCTACGAGCAGTACTTC. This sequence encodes CAIRAGGTLYEQYF.

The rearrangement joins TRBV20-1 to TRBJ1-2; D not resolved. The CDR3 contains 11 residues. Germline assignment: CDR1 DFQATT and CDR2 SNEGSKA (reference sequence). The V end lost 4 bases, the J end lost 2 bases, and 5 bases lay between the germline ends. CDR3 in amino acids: CSANSNYGYTF. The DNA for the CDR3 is TGCAGTGCTAACAGCAACTATGGCTACACCTTC.

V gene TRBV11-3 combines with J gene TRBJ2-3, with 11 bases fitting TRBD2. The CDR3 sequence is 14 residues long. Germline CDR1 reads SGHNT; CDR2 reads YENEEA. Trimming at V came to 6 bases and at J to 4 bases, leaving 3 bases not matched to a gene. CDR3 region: CASSSGRGSDTQYF. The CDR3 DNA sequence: TGTGCCAGCAGTAGCGGGAGGGGATCAGATACGCAGTATTTT.

The CDR3 DNA reads TGTGCCAGCCGATTGGGGCGGGGGTCGTATCAAGAGACCCAGTACTTC. Encoded protein: CASRLGRGSYQETQYF. This chain connects TRBV3-1 (or the pseudogene TRBV3-2) to TRBJ2-5, with 7 bases lining up with TRBD2. This CDR3 comprises 16 residues. V lost 8 bases, J lost 2 bases, and 14 bases stayed unmatched. Germline assignment: CDR1 LGHDT and CDR2 YNNKEL (reference sequence).

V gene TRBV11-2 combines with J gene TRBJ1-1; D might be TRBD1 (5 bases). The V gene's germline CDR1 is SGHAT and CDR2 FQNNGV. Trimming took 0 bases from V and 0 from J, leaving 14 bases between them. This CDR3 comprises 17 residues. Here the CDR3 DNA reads TGTGCCAGCAGCTTAGACAGGATGCCGGGGGTGAACACTGAAGCTTTCTTT. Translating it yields CASSLDRMPGVNTEAFF.

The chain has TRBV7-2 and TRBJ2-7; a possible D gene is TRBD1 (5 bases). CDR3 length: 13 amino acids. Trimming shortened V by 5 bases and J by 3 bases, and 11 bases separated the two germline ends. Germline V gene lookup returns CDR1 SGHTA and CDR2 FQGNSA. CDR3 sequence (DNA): TGTGCCAGCAGCCAAACAGGTAACTACGAGCAGTACTTC. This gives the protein CASSQTGNYEQYF.